These T cell receptor beta chains were read from a single sample in a study of CD8 T cells in ankylosing spondylitis. One entry per CDR3 protein results from TCRdb running MiXCR on the 5' RACE reads. The table shows around 30,000 distinct CDR3 sequences, with less than 6.5% occurring only once. Input material: blood, either unsorted or a sorted T cell fraction (not recorded which). The receptor set was obtained from a female donor with ankylosing spondylitis or in good health (not recorded which). Both conserved end residues are part of each CDR3. Fields, in order: V gene, D gene, J gene, clone size, CDR3 DNA, CDR3 protein. The D gene is left open where the match is weak. Not every row has a clone size; where given, it reads once, few, many or a size class.

TRBV9	TRBD2	TRBJ2-7	many	TGTGCCAGCAGCGGAGGACGCGGGGGTAGCTACGAGCAGTACTTC	CASSGGRGGSYEQYF
TRBV9	TRBD1	TRBJ1-6	many	TGTGCCAGCAGCTCCCAGGGGGGCAGGTCACCCCTCCACTTT	CASSSQGGRSPLHF
TRBV9	NA	TRBJ1-1	many	TGTGCCAGCAGCGTAGGATTGAGGGGGGGTCGGTCTGAAGCTTTCTTT	CASSVGLRGGRSEAFF
TRBV9	NA	TRBJ2-2	NA	TGTGCCAGCAGCGTAGCGGGTACGGGGTACACCGGGGAGCTGTTTTTT	CASSVAGTGYTGELFF
TRBV9	TRBD1	TRBJ2-1	many	TGTGCCAGCAGCGTCCGGGACAGGGCGCCCAATGAGCAGTTCTTC	CASSVRDRAPNEQFF
TRBV9	NA	TRBJ2-2	many	TGTGCCAGCAGCGTCGACGTCAGCTCGAACACCGGGGAGCTGTTTTTT	CASSVDVSSNTGELFF
TRBV9	NA	TRBJ1-2	many	TGTGCCAGCAGCGTAGATTTAAACAGCTATGGCTACACCTTC	CASSVDLNSYGYTF
TRBV9	TRBD1	TRBJ2-5	medium-sized	TGTGCCAGCAGCGCTCAGGACAGGGGGTGGGAGACCCAGTACTTC	CASSAQDRGWETQYF
TRBV9	NA	TRBJ2-1	many	TGTGCCAGCAACTCACCCGGGGATGAGCAGTTCTTC	CASNSPGDEQFF
TRBV9	TRBD1	TRBJ1-2	medium-sized	TGTGCCAGCAGCGGTATAGGCGTGGACAGGGTAAGAAGTGACTATGGCTACACCTTC	CASSGIGVDRVRSDYGYTF